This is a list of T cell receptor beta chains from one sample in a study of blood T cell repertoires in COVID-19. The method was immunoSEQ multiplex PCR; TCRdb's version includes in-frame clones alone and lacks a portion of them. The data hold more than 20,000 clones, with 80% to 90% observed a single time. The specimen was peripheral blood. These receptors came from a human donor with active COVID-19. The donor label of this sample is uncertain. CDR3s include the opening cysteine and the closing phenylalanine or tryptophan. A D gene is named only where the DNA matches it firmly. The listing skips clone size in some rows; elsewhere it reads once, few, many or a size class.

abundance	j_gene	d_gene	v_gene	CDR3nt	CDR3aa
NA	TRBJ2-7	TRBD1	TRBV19	TGTGCCAGTAGTATTGTCGGACAGGGGAACTCCTACGAGCAGTACTTC	CASSIVGQGNSYEQYF
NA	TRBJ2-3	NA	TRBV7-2	TGTGCCAGCAGCTTAGGCGGGACTAGCACAGATACGCAGTATTTT	CASSLGGTSTDTQYF
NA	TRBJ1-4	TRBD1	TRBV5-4	TGTGCCAGCAGCCTAGACAGGGTCGATGAAAAACTGTTTTTT	CASSLDRVDEKLFF
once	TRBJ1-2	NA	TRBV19	TGTGCCAGTAGATTGACAGGAGGCTATGGCTACACCTTC	CASRLTGGYGYTF
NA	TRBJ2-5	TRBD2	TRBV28	TGTGCCAGCAGTTTATGGACTAGCGGGAGAACCGAAGAGACCCAGTACTTC	CASSLWTSGRTEETQYF
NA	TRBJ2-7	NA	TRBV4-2	TGTGCCAGCAGCCAACCCGGGACACCCGAGCAGTACTTC	CASSQPGTPEQYF
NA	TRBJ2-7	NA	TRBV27	TGTGCCAGCAGTTTATCGGGCGGGCCCTACGAGCAGTACTTC	CASSLSGGPYEQYF
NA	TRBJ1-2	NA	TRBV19	TGTGCCAGTAGTCCCCGGGACTATGGCTACACCTTC	CASSPRDYGYTF
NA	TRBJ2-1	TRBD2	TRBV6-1	TGTGCCAGCAGTGTGGTTAGCGGGAGAGGCTACAATGAGCAGTTCTTC	CASSVVSGRGYNEQFF
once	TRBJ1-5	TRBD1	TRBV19	TGTGCCAGTAGTCCCCGACAGGGGAGCAATCAGCCCCAGCATTTT	CASSPRQGSNQPQHF
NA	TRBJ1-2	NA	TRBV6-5	TGTGCCAGCAGTTTCATAGGGAGGGGTGGCTACACCTTC	CASSFIGRGGYTF
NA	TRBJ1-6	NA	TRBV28	TGTGCCAGCAGTTCCTTCGGAGGGGCCGATAATTCACCCCTCCACTTT	CASSSFGGADNSPLHF
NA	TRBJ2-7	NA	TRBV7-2	TGTGCCAGCAGCTTCACGGCCAGCGGCCACGAGCAGTACTTC	CASSFTASGHEQYF
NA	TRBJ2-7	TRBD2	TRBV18	TGTGCCAGCTCAACTAGCGTTACCTACGAGCAGTACTTC	CASSTSVTYEQYF
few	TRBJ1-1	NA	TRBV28	TGTGCCAGCAGGGACTACGGGCGGCCCACTGAAGCTTTCTTT	CASRDYGRPTEAFF
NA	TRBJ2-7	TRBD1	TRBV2	TGTGCCAGCAGAAAAGGGACAGGCAGCACCTACGAGCAGTACTTC	CASRKGTGSTYEQYF
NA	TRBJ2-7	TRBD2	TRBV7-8	TGTGCCAGCAGCTTAGGCGGGGGAGGGCCCTACGAGCAGTACTTC	CASSLGGGGPYEQYF
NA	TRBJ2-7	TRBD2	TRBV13	TGTGCCAGCAGCCGATTGGGGAGGGTGTGGGAGCAGTACTTC	CASSRLGRVWEQYF
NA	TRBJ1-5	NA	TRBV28	TGTGCCAGCATCCAAGGCCTGGGGCCTATCAGCCCCCAGCATTTT	CASIQGLGPISPQHF
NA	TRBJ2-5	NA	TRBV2	TGTGCCAGCAGCGGGGGTGGAGGGCGGAGGGGAGCAGAGACCCAGTACTTC	CASSGGGGRRGAETQYF
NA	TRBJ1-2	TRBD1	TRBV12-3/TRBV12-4	TGTGCCAGCAGTTTTTCCGGGACAGATGGCTACACCTTC	CASSFSGTDGYTF
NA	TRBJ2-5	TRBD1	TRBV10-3	TGTGCCATCAGGGGGGGGACAGGGGACCAAGAGACCCAGTACTTC	CAIRGGTGDQETQYF
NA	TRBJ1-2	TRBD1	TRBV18	TGTGCCAGCTCACCACTCGACAGGGGAGGTAACTATGGCTACACCTTC	CASSPLDRGGNYGYTF
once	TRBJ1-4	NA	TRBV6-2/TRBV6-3	TGTGCCAGCAGTACCCTTAGGGAGAAGGAGAGCGAAAAACTGTTTTTT	CASSTLREKESEKLFF
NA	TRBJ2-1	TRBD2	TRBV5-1	TGCGCCAGCAGCTTGGTAACTAGCGGTTACAATGAGCAGTTCTTC	CASSLVTSGYNEQFF
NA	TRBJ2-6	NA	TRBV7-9	TGTGCCAGCAGCCCCCTTGGGGCCAACGTCCTGACTTTC	CASSPLGANVLTF
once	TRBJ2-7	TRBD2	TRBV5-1	TGCGCCAGCAGCTTGTTGCGGGAGGGCGGCGAGCAGTACTTC	CASSLLREGGEQYF
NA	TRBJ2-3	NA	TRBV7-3	TGTGCCAGCAGCGCAGATTTGGATACGCAGTATTTT	CASSADLDTQYF
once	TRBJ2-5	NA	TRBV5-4	TGTGCCAGCAGCTTCTCCTCGACGGGGCAAGAGACCCAGTACTTC	CASSFSSTGQETQYF
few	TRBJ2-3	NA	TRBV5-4	TGTGCCAGCAGCTTGGATAGGGCATGGAACAGGTCGGATACGCAGTATTTT	CASSLDRAWNRSDTQYF
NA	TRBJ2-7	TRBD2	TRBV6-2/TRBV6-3	TGTGCCAGCAGTTACGACTCGGTGCTAGCGGACTCCTACGAGCAGTACTTC	CASSYDSVLADSYEQYF
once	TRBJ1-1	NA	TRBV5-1	TGCGCCAGCAGCTGGGAGGGCCATGCTTTCTTT	CASSWEGHAFF
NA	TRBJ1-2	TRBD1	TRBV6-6	TGTGCCAGCAGTTCCCCCGCAGGGGGCTACTATGGCTACACCTTC	CASSSPAGGYYGYTF
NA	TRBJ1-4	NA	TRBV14	TGTGCCAGCAGCCAAGATTCGAGGATGAATGAAAAACTGTTTTTT	CASSQDSRMNEKLFF
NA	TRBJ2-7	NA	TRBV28	TGTGCCAGCAACCCAGCGGAAAGATCCTACGAGCAGTACTTC	CASNPAERSYEQYF
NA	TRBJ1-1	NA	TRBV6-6	TGTGCCAGCAGTTACGCTGAGATGAACACTGAAGCTTTCTTT	CASSYAEMNTEAFF
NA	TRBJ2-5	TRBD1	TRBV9	TGTGCCAGCAGCGTAGGAACAGGGGGCGGTGGGGAGACCCAGTACTTC	CASSVGTGGGGETQYF
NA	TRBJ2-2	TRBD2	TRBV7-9	TGTGCCAGCAGCCCAGGACTAGCGGGAGTTAAAACCGGGGAGCTGTTTTTT	CASSPGLAGVKTGELFF
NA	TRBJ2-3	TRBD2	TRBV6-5	TGTGCCAGCAGGGGGACTAGGGTAGGGTTTGCTACGCAGTATTTT	CASRGTRVGFATQYF
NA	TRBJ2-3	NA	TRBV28	TGTGCCAGCAGTTTGCCGGCTAGCGGCACAGATACGCAGTATTTT	CASSLPASGTDTQYF
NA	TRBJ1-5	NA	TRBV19	TGTGCCAGTAGTGACTTAGTAAATCAGCCCCAGCATTTT	CASSDLVNQPQHF
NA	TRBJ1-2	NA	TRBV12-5	TGTGCTAGTGGTTTGGACAGCACGAACTATGGCTACACCTTC	CASGLDSTNYGYTF
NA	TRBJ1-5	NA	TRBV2	TGTGCCAGCAGGGAATTCGCAGGGGGCAATCAGCCCCAGCATTTT	CASREFAGGNQPQHF